The 7 T cell receptor beta chains below were found in one sample sequenced in a study of tumor-infiltrating T cells and Merkel cell polyomavirus (dated by TCRdb to about 2017). Describing the broader study: CD8+ T cells specific for the Merkel cell polyomavirus KLL epitope were examined in Merkel cell carcinoma patients.

To prepare the library, the immunoSEQ multiplex PCR assay was applied. Here the immuneACCESS table is served through TCRdb, limited to in-frame sequences with V and J called. Missing clones are a known gap in these copies; in checked studies unresolved V genes cover under half, and the rest lacks a known reason. The sample table lists 25,000 or so clones, 70% to 90% of them with a count of one. The ten largest make up around 2.5% of the sample. Robust positive staining for Merkel cell polyomavirus Large T antigen was observed by immunohistochemistry in the tumors of all patients. The sample consisted of lymph node tissue. These TCRs come from a man aged 45-65 years with Merkel cell carcinoma.

The chain recombines TRBV5-8 with TRBJ1-1, with D possibly being TRBD1 (5 bases). Germline CDR1 and CDR2: SGHTS and YDEGEE. The CDR3 has 16 residues. Trimming took 0 bases from V and 0 from J, leaving 12 bases between them. The CDR3 protein is CASSLVGQWVNTEAFF. In DNA form, the CDR3 reads TGTGCCAGCAGCTTGGTGGGGCAGTGGGTGAACACTGAAGCTTTCTTT.

The DNA of the CDR3 is TGTGCCAGCAGTTCGACAGCCGTAAACTTATACAATGAGCAGTTCTTC. It specifies CASSSTAVNLYNEQFF. The chain employs TRBV6-5 and TRBJ2-1, with D perhaps TRBD1 (5 bases). Germline assignment: CDR1 MNHEY and CDR2 SVGAGI. Trimming pared 4 bases from V and 4 bases from J, leaving 17 bases between. The CDR3 consists of 16 residues.

The chain joins TRBV19 to TRBJ2-3; 15 positions agree with TRBD2. The CDR3 has 17 residues. Germline CDR1 LNHDA, CDR2 SQIVND (reference sequence). V trimming: 6 bases; J trimming: 4 bases; junction bases outside the gene matches: 8. The CDR3, as DNA: TGTGCCAGTAGGCTTTGGGGGACTAGCGGGAGGCCAGATACGCAGTATTTT. This encodes CASRLWGTSGRPDTQYF.

The chain couples TRBV11-2 to TRBJ1-1; the match to TRBD1 covers 8 bases. Per the germline V gene, CDR1 is SGHAT and CDR2 is FQNNGV. The CDR3 has 17 residues. V was clipped by 7 bases and J by 3 bases; unmatched bases: 16. The CDR3 protein is CASTDFEWTGSDTEAFF. In nucleotides, the CDR3 is TGTGCCAGCACCGATTTCGAATGGACAGGGTCGGACACTGAAGCTTTCTTT.

The chain links TRBV27 to TRBJ2-5; 8 bases fit TRBD1. V lost 2 bases to trimming and J lost 6 bases; unmatched junction nucleotides: 5. Germline V gene lookup returns CDR1 MNHEY and CDR2 SMNVEV (reference sequence). The CDR3 runs 14 residues. The CDR3 is CASSLAGGGKTQYF. The CDR3 nucleotides are TGTGCCAGCAGTTTAGCAGGGGGCGGGAAGACCCAGTACTTC.

V and J are TRBV7-3 and TRBJ2-1; 12 positions agree with TRBD2. In germline, CDR1 is SGHTA, CDR2 FQGTGA. This CDR3 comprises 15 residues. The trim removed 2 bases at V and 8 bases at J, leaving 4 bases unmatched. In DNA, the CDR3 is TGTGCCAGCAGCTTAGGGGCTAGCGGGGGGGATGAGCAGTTCTTC. Protein: CASSLGASGGDEQFF.

The chain couples TRBV30 to TRBJ1-4; D might be TRBD1 (6 bases). V gave up 5 bases and J gave up 3 bases, with 13 bases separating them. Germline V gene data show CDR1 as GTSNPN and CDR2 as SVGIG (reference sequence). This CDR3 has 14 residues. The CDR3 region is CAWQTGSANEKLFF. As DNA, the CDR3 is TGTGCCTGGCAAACAGGGTCGGCTAATGAAAAACTGTTTTTT.